This T cell receptor (beta chain) was identified in a study of blood T cell repertoires in COVID-19. Trimming removed 7 bases from V and 1 base from J; junction bases left unmatched: 7. This CDR3 is built from 16 residues. Germline CDR1 is PRHDT and CDR2 is FYEKMQ (reference sequence). The table came from immunoSEQ multiplex PCR; TCRdb's copy has only in-frame clones and leaves some out. The sample shows about 38,000 clones, roughly 89% of them seen only once. This clone came up once. The sequence came from a human donor in a cohort sampled during active COVID-19. The sequenced sample was peripheral blood. The chain employs TRBV13 and TRBJ1-5, with 10 bases matching TRBD1. This CDR3 is CASKGQGPTSNQPQHF. CDR3 nucleotides: TGTGCCAGCAAGGGACAGGGGCCTACAAGCAATCAGCCCCAGCATTTT.